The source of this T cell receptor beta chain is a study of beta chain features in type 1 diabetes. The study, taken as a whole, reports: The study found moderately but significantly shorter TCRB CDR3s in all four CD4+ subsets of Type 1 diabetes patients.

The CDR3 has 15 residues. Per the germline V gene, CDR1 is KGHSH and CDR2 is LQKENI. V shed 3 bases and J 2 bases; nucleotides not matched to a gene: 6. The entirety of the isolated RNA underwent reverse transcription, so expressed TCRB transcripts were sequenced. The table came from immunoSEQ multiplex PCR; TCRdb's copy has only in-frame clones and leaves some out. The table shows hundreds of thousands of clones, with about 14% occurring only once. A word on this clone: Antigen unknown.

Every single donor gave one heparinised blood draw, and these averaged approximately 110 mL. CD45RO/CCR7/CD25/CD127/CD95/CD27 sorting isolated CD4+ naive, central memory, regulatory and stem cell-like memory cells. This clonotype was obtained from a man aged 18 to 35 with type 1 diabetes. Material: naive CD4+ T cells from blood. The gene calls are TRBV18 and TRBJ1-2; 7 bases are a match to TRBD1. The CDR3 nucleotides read TGTGCCAGCTCACCTTACGGGACAGCGAACTATGGCTACACCTTC. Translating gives CASSPYGTANYGYTF.